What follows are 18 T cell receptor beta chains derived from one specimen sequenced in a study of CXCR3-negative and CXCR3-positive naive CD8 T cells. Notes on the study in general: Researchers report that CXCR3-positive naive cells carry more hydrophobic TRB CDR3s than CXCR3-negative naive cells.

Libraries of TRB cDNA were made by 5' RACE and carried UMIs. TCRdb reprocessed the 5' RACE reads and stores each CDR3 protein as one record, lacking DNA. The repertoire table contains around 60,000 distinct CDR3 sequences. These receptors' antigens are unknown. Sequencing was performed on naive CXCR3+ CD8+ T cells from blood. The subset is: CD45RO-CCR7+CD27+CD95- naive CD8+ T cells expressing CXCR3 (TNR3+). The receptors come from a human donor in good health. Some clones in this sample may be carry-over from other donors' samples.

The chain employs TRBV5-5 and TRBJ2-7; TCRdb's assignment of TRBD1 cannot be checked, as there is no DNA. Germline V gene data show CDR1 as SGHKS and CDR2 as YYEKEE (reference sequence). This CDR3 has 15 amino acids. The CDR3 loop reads CASSLIWGSGYEQYF.

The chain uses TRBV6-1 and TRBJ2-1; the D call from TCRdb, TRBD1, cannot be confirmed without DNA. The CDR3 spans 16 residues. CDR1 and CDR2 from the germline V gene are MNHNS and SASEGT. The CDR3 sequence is CASSALRDGNYNEQFF.

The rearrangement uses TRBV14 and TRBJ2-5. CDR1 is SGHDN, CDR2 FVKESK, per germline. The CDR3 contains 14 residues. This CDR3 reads CASSPIRGRETQYF. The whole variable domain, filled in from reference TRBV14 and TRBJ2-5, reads EAGVTQFPSHSVIEKGQTVTLRCDPISGHDNLYWYRRVMGKEIKFLLHFVKESKQDESGMPNNRFLAERTGGTYSTLKVQPAELEDSGVYFCASSPIRGRETQYFGPGTRLLVL.

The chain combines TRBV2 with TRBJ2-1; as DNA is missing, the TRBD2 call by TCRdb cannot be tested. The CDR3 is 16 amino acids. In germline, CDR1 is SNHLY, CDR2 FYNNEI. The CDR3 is CASRASSGGASNEQFF.

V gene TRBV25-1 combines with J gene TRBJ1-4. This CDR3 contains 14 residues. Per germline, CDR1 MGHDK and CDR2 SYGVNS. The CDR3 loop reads CASSERRQVEKLFF.

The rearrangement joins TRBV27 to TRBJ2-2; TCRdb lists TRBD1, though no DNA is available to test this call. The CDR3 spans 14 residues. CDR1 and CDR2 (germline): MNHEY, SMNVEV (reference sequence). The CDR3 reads CASSFQGNTGELFF.

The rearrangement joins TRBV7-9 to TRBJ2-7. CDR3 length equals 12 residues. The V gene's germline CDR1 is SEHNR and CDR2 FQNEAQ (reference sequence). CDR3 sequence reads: CASSLNPYEQYF.

CDR3 amino acids: CSVVVAYEQYF. V is TRBV29-1 and J is TRBJ2-7. The CDR3 extends over 11 amino acids. Germline V CDR1 and CDR2: SQVTM, ANQGSEA.

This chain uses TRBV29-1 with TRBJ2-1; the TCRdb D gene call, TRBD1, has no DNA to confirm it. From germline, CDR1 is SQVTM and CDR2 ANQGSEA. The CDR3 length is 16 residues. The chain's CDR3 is CSVGPRTSSPGNEQFF.

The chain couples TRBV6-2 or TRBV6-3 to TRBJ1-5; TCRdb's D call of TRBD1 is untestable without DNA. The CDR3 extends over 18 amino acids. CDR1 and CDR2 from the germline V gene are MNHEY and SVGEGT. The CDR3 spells CASSYHVGQGAFEMAQHF.

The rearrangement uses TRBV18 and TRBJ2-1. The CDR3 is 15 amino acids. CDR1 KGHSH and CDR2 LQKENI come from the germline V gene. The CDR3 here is CASSPRGTQYNEQFF. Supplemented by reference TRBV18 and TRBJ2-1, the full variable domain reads NAGVMQNPRHLVRRRGQEARLRCSPMKGHSHVYWYRQLPEEGLKFMVYLQKENIIDESGMPKERFSAEFPKEGPSILRIQQVVRGDSAAYFCASSPRGTQYNEQFFGPGTRLTVL.

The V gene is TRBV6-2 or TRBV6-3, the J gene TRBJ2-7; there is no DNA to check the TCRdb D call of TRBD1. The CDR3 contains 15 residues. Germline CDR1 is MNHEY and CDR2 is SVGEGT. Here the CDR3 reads CASSYRPDTSYEQYF.

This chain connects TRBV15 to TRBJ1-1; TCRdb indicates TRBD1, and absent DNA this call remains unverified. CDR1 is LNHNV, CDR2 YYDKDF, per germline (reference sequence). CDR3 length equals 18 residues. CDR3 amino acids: CATSREFALEAKNTEAFF.

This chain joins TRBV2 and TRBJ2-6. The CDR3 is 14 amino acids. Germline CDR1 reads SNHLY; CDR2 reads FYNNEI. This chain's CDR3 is CASSELSGANVLTF.

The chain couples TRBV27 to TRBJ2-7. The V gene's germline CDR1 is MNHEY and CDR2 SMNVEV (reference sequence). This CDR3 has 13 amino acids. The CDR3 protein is CAGSKGSSYKQYF.

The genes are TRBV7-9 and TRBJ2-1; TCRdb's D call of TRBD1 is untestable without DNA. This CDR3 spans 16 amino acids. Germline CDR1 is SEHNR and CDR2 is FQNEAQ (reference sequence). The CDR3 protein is CASSTRGETPYNEQFF.

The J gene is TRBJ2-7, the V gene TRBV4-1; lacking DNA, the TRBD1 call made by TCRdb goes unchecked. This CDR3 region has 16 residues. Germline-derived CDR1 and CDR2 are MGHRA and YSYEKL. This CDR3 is CASSQDPRSPSYEQYF.

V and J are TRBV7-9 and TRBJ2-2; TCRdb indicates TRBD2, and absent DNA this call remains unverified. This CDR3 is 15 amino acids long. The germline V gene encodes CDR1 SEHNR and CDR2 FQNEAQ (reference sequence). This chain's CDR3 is CASSLASGESGELFF.